What follows are 32 T cell receptor beta chains derived from one specimen sequenced in a study of cytomegalovirus exposure and HLA in healthy donors. PCR used 60 Vbeta primers and 13 Jbeta primers. Measured with immunoSEQ multiplex PCR; TCRdb has only the in-frame clones, and not every one. The sample includes 200,000 to 250,000 clones, less than 80% of them seen just once. Sequencing was performed on PBMCs. These receptors originate from a girl aged 2 to 10 in good health and CMV-seronegative.

The chain employs TRBV12-5 and TRBJ2-3, with TRBD1 identical over 8 bases. Germline CDR1 reads LGHNT; CDR2 reads FRNRAP. The CDR3 consists of 14 residues. Trimming removed 4 bases from V and 4 bases from J; junction bases left unmatched: 4. CDR3 in DNA: TGTGCTAGTGGTTGGACAGGGTTGGCAGATACGCAGTATTTT. Its protein is CASGWTGLADTQYF.

The CDR3 sequence is CASTSGEEGAFF. CDR3 DNA: TGTGCCAGCACCTCCGGGGAGGAGGGGGCTTTCTTT. J is TRBJ1-1 and V is TRBV5-4, with a possible D match to TRBD1 (5 bases). The CDR3 extends over 12 amino acids. Germline V gives CDR1 SGHNT, CDR2 YYREEE (reference sequence). Between the trimmed V and J ends, which lost 6 bases and 11 bases, there was a span of 17 bases.

The chain combines TRBV5-1 with TRBJ2-1, with D possibly TRBD2 on 5 matching bases. The V end lost 0 bases, the J end lost 0 bases, and 16 bases lay between the germline ends. The CDR3 consists of 18 residues. From germline, CDR1 is SGHRS and CDR2 YFSETQ. As DNA, the CDR3 is TGCGCCAGCAGCTTGGTATATATGTCGGGGAGCTCCTACAATGAGCAGTTCTTC. Translation gives CASSLVYMSGSSYNEQFF.

This rearrangement joins TRBV30 to TRBJ2-3, with D maybe TRBD1 (5 bases). The V and J ends lost 4 bases and 5 bases respectively, with 13 bases between them. The CDR3 contains 13 residues. Germline CDR1 GTSNPN, CDR2 SVGIG (reference sequence). The DNA for the CDR3 is TGTGCCTGGAACAAGGGGCGTGGAGATACGCAGTATTTT. It codes for CAWNKGRGDTQYF.

This clone was observed a handful of times. The chain uses TRBV11-2 and TRBJ2-7, with D unresolved. V was trimmed by 5 bases and J by 7 bases, leaving 12 bases between them. The CDR3 spans 12 residues. Germline CDR1 SGHAT, CDR2 FQNNGV. CDR3 in amino acids: CASSITRVEQYF. CDR3 sequence (DNA): TGTGCCAGCAGCATCACCCGGGTGGAGCAGTACTTC.

The chain uses TRBV25-1 and TRBJ1-2; D remains ambiguous. The V and J ends lost 6 bases and 4 bases respectively, with 12 bases between them. CDR1 and CDR2 (germline): MGHDK, SYGVNS. This CDR3 is built from 13 residues. The CDR3 loop is CASRAKFPYGYTF. The CDR3 DNA follows: TGTGCCAGCAGAGCTAAATTCCCCTATGGCTACACCTTC.

This chain connects TRBV9 to TRBJ1-1; tentatively, D is TRBD1 (6 bases). From germline, CDR1 is SGDLS and CDR2 YYNGEE. Trimming took off 0 bases at V and 0 bases at J, with 9 bases between the two ends. This CDR3 has 15 amino acids. CDR3 region: CASSVGGHLNTEAFF. The CDR3 DNA reads as TGTGCCAGCAGCGTAGGGGGACACCTGAACACTGAAGCTTTCTTT.

The chain carries TRBV11-2 and TRBJ2-7; 10 bases match TRBD2. V shed 2 bases and J 6 bases; nucleotides not matched to a gene: 4. The CDR3 extends over 14 amino acids. Per germline, CDR1 SGHAT and CDR2 FQNNGV. The CDR3 DNA is TGTGCCAGCAGCTTACTAGCGGGAGTTGGCGAGCAGTACTTC. The encoded protein is CASSLLAGVGEQYF.

The chain combines TRBV7-8 with TRBJ2-5; no definite D call. Germline V CDR1 and CDR2: SGHVS, FQNEAQ. V was cut by 5 bases and J by 2 bases, with 18 bases left in between. CDR3 length: 16 amino acids. The DNA of the CDR3 is TGTGCCAGCAGCACCAGGCTAAGTGCAGTACAAGAGACCCAGTACTTC. Its protein product is CASSTRLSAVQETQYF.

The CDR3 nucleotides read TGTGCCAGCAGACGACTAGCGGGGGACAATGAGCAGTTCTTC. Protein: CASRRLAGDNEQFF. The chain carries TRBV6-1 and TRBJ2-1; 12 bases agree with TRBD2. Trimming cost V 6 bases and J 5 bases; bases outside gene matches: 2. The CDR3 sequence is 14 residues long. The V gene's germline CDR1 is MNHNS and CDR2 SASEGT.

The chain links TRBV5-6 to TRBJ2-7; TRBD2 aligns across 8 bases. From germline, CDR1 is SGHDT and CDR2 YYEEEE. Unmatched junction bases numbered 5, after V lost 0 bases and J lost 9 bases. The CDR3 loop spans 13 amino acids. The CDR3 sequence: CASSLATSVGQYF. In DNA, the CDR3 is TGTGCCAGCAGCTTGGCGACTAGCGTAGGGCAGTACTTC. The complete variable domain, with remaining parts taken from reference TRBV5-6 and TRBJ2-7, reads DAGVTQSPTHLIKTRGQQVTLRCSPKSGHDTVSWYQQALGQGPQFIFQYYEEEERQRGNFPDRFSGHQFPNYSSELNVNALLLGDSALYLCASSLATSVGQYFGPGTRLTVT.

The chain joins TRBV11-2 to TRBJ2-7, with TRBD2 matching over 13 bases. This CDR3 region has 14 residues. Germline CDR1 SGHAT, CDR2 FQNNGV. J lost 5 bases, V lost 4 bases, and 2 bases had no gene match. In nucleotides, the CDR3 is TGTGCCAGCAGCTCACTAGCGGGGGGGCACGAGCAGTACTTC. Its protein is CASSSLAGGHEQYF.

The V call is TRBV18, the J call TRBJ2-5; the D gene is possibly TRBD2 (5 bases). The ends were cut back, 3 bases at V and 5 bases at J, with 10 bases in the middle. Germline V lookup: CDR1 KGHSH, CDR2 LQKENI. The CDR3 has 13 residues. The CDR3 sequence is CASSPGVRETQYF. CDR3 DNA sequence: TGTGCCAGCTCACCGGGAGTGCGGGAGACCCAGTACTTC. The full variable domain, with the rest looked up from reference TRBV18 and TRBJ2-5, is NAGVMQNPRHLVRRRGQEARLRCSPMKGHSHVYWYRQLPEEGLKFMVYLQKENIIDESGMPKERFSAEFPKEGPSILRIQQVVRGDSAAYFCASSPGVRETQYFGPGTRLLVL.

V is TRBV9 and J is TRBJ2-7; TRBD1 aligns across 10 bases. The CDR3 is made up of 15 amino acids. Germline V gives CDR1 SGDLS, CDR2 YYNGEE. Unmatched junction bases numbered 4, after V lost 3 bases and J lost 1 base. CDR3 nucleotide sequence: TGTGCCAGCAGCGAGGGACAGGGGCTATCCTACGAGCAGTACTTC. As protein: CASSEGQGLSYEQYF.

J is TRBJ2-2 and V is TRBV10-1; 7 positions agree with TRBD1. Germline CDR1 reads WNHNN; CDR2 reads SYGVQD (reference sequence). This CDR3 is built from 15 residues. The ends lost 0 bases at V and 5 bases at J; junction bases unmatched: 3. The DNA for the CDR3 is TGCGCCAGCAGTGAGTCCAAGGGGGCGACCGGGGAGCTGTTTTTT. It encodes CASSESKGATGELFF.

This clone was detected once. The chain employs TRBV4-2 and TRBJ2-7; TRBD2 agrees at 11 bases. Germline V gene lookup returns CDR1 LGHNA and CDR2 YNFKEQ. With 1 base clipped from V and 0 bases from J, the junction kept 5 bases outside the gene matches. The CDR3 runs 17 residues. CDR3 amino acids: CASSQVPSGRISYEQYF. CDR3 DNA sequence: TGTGCCAGCAGCCAAGTACCTAGCGGGAGGATCTCCTACGAGCAGTACTTC.

This chain uses TRBV12-2 with TRBJ2-1; TRBD1 is the table's D call, not checked against the DNA. TRBV12-2 is listed as a pseudogene. The CDR3 spans 15 residues. CDR3 in DNA: TGTGCAAGTCGCTCCCCCAGGCAGTTGACCAATGAGCAGTTCTTC. Protein: CASRSPRQLTNEQFF.

In its sample, this clone was seen a few times. The genes are TRBV5-5 and TRBJ1-5; 9 bases are a match to TRBD1. The ends lost 6 bases at V and 6 bases at J; junction bases unmatched: 4. The germline V gene has CDR1 SGHKS and CDR2 YYEKEE (reference sequence). The CDR3 loop spans 13 amino acids. The CDR3 reads CASNRGPGQPQHF. The CDR3 DNA follows: TGTGCCAGCAACAGGGGGCCAGGTCAGCCCCAGCATTTT.

This chain connects TRBV6-5 to TRBJ2-5; weak D call: TRBD1 (6 bases). The CDR3 is made up of 14 amino acids. The germline CDR1 and CDR2 sequences are MNHEY and SVGAGI. Deletions cut 2 bases from V and 7 bases from J, with 14 bases between. CDR3 amino acids: CASSYTDSLRTQYF. The CDR3 bases are TGTGCCAGCAGTTACACGGACAGCCTCAGGACCCAGTACTTC.

The chain recombines TRBV7-9 with TRBJ2-1, with 8 bases that match TRBD1. Germline lookup yields CDR1 SEHNR and CDR2 FQNEAQ (reference sequence). The CDR3 has 15 amino acids. The V and J ends lost 4 bases and 4 bases, in that order; junction bases with no gene match: 6. Here the CDR3 DNA reads TGTGCCAGCAGCTATGATAGGACAGGGTACAATGAGCAGTTCTTC. Protein: CASSYDRTGYNEQFF.

The J gene is TRBJ2-7, the V gene TRBV19; TRBD2 aligns across 9 bases. Trimming removed 5 bases from V and 3 bases from J; junction bases left unmatched: 5. The CDR3 is 14 amino acids. Germline values: CDR1 LNHDA, CDR2 SQIVND (reference sequence). The CDR3 bases are TGTGCCAGTAGTCCTAGCGGGATAGTCTACGAGCAGTACTTC. This encodes CASSPSGIVYEQYF. The full variable domain, with the rest looked up from reference TRBV19 and TRBJ2-7, is DGGITQSPKYLFRKEGQNVTLSCEQNLNHDAMYWYRQDPGQGLRLIYYSQIVNDFQKGDIAEGYSVSREKKESFPLTVTSAQKNPTAFYLCASSPSGIVYEQYFGPGTRLTVT.

The chain is built from TRBV5-1 and TRBJ2-7, with 12 bases lining up with TRBD1. This CDR3 is 13 amino acids long. With V trimmed by 5 bases and J by 6 bases, 3 bases remained unmatched. In germline, CDR1 is SGHRS, CDR2 YFSETQ. The CDR3 region has the DNA TGCGCCAGCAGAAGGGACAGGGGGCCCGAGCAGTACTTC. This encodes CASRRDRGPEQYF.

V and J are TRBV2 and TRBJ1-1; TRBD1 might be the D (5 bases). CDR1 SNHLY and CDR2 FYNNEI come from the germline V gene. The CDR3 consists of 13 residues. V was cut by 3 bases and J by 11 bases, with 16 bases left in between. The CDR3 region is CASSDMGQTVAFF. In DNA form, the CDR3 reads TGTGCCAGCAGTGACATGGGGCAAACAGTGGCTTTCTTT.

As for this clone: The same CDR3 arises from other DNA sequences in this sample as well. CDR3 protein: CASSLGQGENTEAFF. The CDR3 region has the DNA TGCGCCAGCAGCTTGGGGCAGGGCGAGAACACTGAAGCTTTCTTT. The chain carries TRBV5-1 and TRBJ1-1, with D possibly being TRBD1 (5 bases). CDR3 length: 15 amino acids. Germline CDR1 SGHRS, CDR2 YFSETQ. Deletions cut 0 bases from V and 1 base from J, with 10 bases between.

The chain is built from TRBV18 and TRBJ2-5; 10 bases are shared with TRBD2. The junction had 10 bases not matched to a gene; V was cut back by 2 bases and J by 4 bases. The CDR3 extends over 17 amino acids. The V gene's germline CDR1 is KGHSH and CDR2 LQKENI. CDR3 in amino acids: CASSPFASGRAPETQYF. In nucleotides, the CDR3 is TGTGCCAGCTCACCATTCGCAAGCGGGAGGGCCCCAGAGACCCAGTACTTC.

The chain joins TRBV19 to TRBJ2-7, with 8 bases lining up with TRBD1. CDR3 length: 13 residues. V was pared by 4 bases and J by 5 bases, with 4 bases of the junction left unmatched. Germline V gene data show CDR1 as LNHDA and CDR2 as SQIVND (reference sequence). CDR3 in DNA: TGTGCCAGTAGTAGAGGACAGGGAGACGAGCAGTACTTC. Protein sequence: CASSRGQGDEQYF. The whole variable domain, filled in from reference TRBV19 and TRBJ2-7, reads DGGITQSPKYLFRKEGQNVTLSCEQNLNHDAMYWYRQDPGQGLRLIYYSQIVNDFQKGDIAEGYSVSREKKESFPLTVTSAQKNPTAFYLCASSRGQGDEQYFGPGTRLTVT.

This rearrangement joins TRBV19 to TRBJ1-3; 8 bases are shared with TRBD1. CDR1 and CDR2 from the germline V gene are LNHDA and SQIVND (reference sequence). The CDR3 is made up of 15 amino acids. V shed 6 bases, J shed 4 bases, and the junction held 8 bases outside the gene matches. This CDR3 reads CASRTPGGFGNTIYF. In nucleotides, the CDR3 is TGTGCCAGTAGGACCCCAGGGGGCTTCGGAAACACCATATATTTT.

V and J are TRBV6-5 and TRBJ1-5; the D gene is possibly TRBD1 (5 bases). This CDR3 region has 13 residues. The V end was cut by 5 bases, the J end by 6 bases, with 11 bases between. The germline gives CDR1 MNHEY, CDR2 SVGAGI. CDR3 region: CASSTRQGQPQHF. DNA for the CDR3: TGTGCCAGCAGTACAAGGCAGGGTCAGCCCCAGCATTTT.

The rearrangement joins TRBV5-8 to TRBJ2-2; 7 bases match TRBD1. The CDR3 consists of 14 residues. Germline V gene lookup returns CDR1 SGHTS and CDR2 YDEGEE. V lost 5 bases and J lost 10; bases outside the gene matches: 11. CDR3 protein: CASRYGTAKAELFF. CDR3 nucleotides: TGTGCCAGCAGGTACGGGACAGCCAAGGCGGAGCTGTTTTTT.

This chain connects TRBV19 to TRBJ1-2; TRBD1 matches at 7 bases. V lost 2 bases, J lost 7 bases, and 7 bases stayed unmatched. Germline lookup yields CDR1 LNHDA and CDR2 SQIVND (reference sequence). The CDR3 is made up of 14 amino acids. The CDR3 bases are TGTGCCAGTAGTATATGGGGGACAGTACGTGGCTACACCTTC. Amino acids: CASSIWGTVRGYTF.

The table lists this clone with a count of one. The chain carries TRBV9 and TRBJ2-1; 10 bases are a match to TRBD2. CDR1 and CDR2 (germline): SGDLS, YYNGEE. V trimming: 0 bases; J trimming: 8 bases; junction bases outside the gene matches: 5. The CDR3 is made up of 15 amino acids. The CDR3 loop is CASSVASGGAYEQFF. CDR3 nucleotide sequence: TGTGCCAGCAGCGTAGCAAGCGGGGGGGCCTATGAGCAGTTCTTC.

The genes are TRBV11-2 and TRBJ2-3; maybe TRBD1 (5 bases). V was shortened by 5 bases and J by 1 base, with 7 bases between the two germline ends. CDR3 size: 13 residues. The germline gives CDR1 SGHAT, CDR2 FQNNGV. CDR3 protein: CASSQGRTDTQYF. The CDR3 DNA follows: TGTGCCAGCAGCCAGGGCCGCACAGATACGCAGTATTTT.